This T cell receptor beta chain was captured in a study of T cell responses to AZD1222 COVID-19 vaccine. Broader study findings: Repertoire sampling occurred only after the peak T cell response. In a largely white British group with more females than males, clonal diversity was possibly underestimated.

On this clone itself: The antigen is undetermined.

Data came from immunoSEQ multiplex PCR; TCRdb stores just in-frame clones and leaves some out. This sample has about 140,000 clones; about 89% occur once, and the top ten carry 7.5%. Germline CDR1 SGHRS, CDR2 YFSETQ. CDR3 length: 17 residues. V trimming: 5 bases; J trimming: 0 bases; junction bases outside the gene matches: 8. Sample: peripheral blood, taken 28 days after the second dose of the MenACWY control vaccine. The chain couples TRBV5-1 to TRBJ1-5; 10 bases fit TRBD1. The TCR was taken from an adult who received the MenACWY meningococcal vaccine as a control. Here the CDR3 reads CASSFGTGDDSNQPQHF. In DNA, the CDR3 is TGCGCCAGCAGTTTCGGGACAGGGGACGATAGCAATCAGCCCCAGCATTTT. Together with reference TRBV5-1 and TRBJ1-5, the CDR3 gives the full variable domain: KAGVTQTPRYLIKTRGQQVTLSCSPISGHRSVSWYQQTPGQGLQFLFEYFSETQRNKGNFPGRFSGRQFSNSRSEMNVSTLELGDSALYLCASSFGTGDDSNQPQHFGDGTRLSIL.